A single sample gave rise to the 15 T cell receptor beta chains below, sequenced in a study of cytomegalovirus exposure and HLA in healthy donors. The primer mix had 60 Vbeta and 13 Jbeta primers. TCRdb's copy holds only in-frame clones and misses some; the assay was immunoSEQ multiplex PCR. The table shows around 250,000 clones, with around 90% occurring only once. Material: PBMCs. These receptors came from a girl aged 2 to 10 in good health and CMV-seronegative.

V and J are TRBV7-8 and TRBJ1-2; 9 bases match TRBD1. The CDR3 runs 17 residues. CDR1 is SGHVS, CDR2 FQNEAQ, per germline. V dropped 5 bases and J dropped 3; count of bases not matched to a gene: 13. CDR3 DNA: TGTGCCAGCAGCACCCGGGACAGGGCCAAGAGAGACTATGGCTACACCTTC. Residues: CASSTRDRAKRDYGYTF.

The chain recombines TRBV5-8 with TRBJ2-5; the D gene is possibly TRBD1 (6 bases). The CDR3 runs 15 residues. Trimming shortened V by 5 bases and J by 5 bases, and 19 bases separated the two germline ends. Per germline, CDR1 SGHTS and CDR2 YDEGEE. The CDR3 protein is CASRSVGAPGETQYF. The CDR3 DNA reads as TGTGCCAGCAGGTCCGTGGGGGCCCCAGGGGAGACCCAGTACTTC.

The rearrangement uses TRBV28 and TRBJ1-2; D gene unclear. CDR1 and CDR2 from the germline V gene are MDHEN and SYDVKM. The CDR3 spans 13 residues. The V end lost 8 bases, the J end lost 0 bases, and 10 bases lay between the germline ends. The CDR3 nucleotides are TGTGCCAGCCACCGGGTTACTAACTATGGCTACACCTTC. It encodes CASHRVTNYGYTF.

On this clone itself: The germline gene is not matched at one end of the junction; a read error may be the cause. The chain joins TRBV7-9 to TRBJ2-1, with 9 bases that match TRBD1. Germline values: CDR1 SEHNR, CDR2 FQNEAQ (reference sequence). The CDR3 extends over 16 amino acids. This chain's CDR3 is CSSSSIDRGTYNEQFF. The DNA for the CDR3 is TGTTCCAGCAGTTCCATAGACAGGGGGACCTACAATGAGCAGTTCTTC.

The genes are TRBV7-6 and TRBJ2-2, with D possibly TRBD2 on 6 matching bases. The CDR3 extends over 14 amino acids. Germline values: CDR1 SGHVS, CDR2 FNYEAQ. Trimming stripped 2 bases from V and 5 bases from J, with 9 bases between. CDR3 in DNA: TGTGCCAGCAGCTTACTCGGGAGTACCGGGGAGCTGTTTTTT. Protein product: CASSLLGSTGELFF.

For the CDR3, the DNA is TGTGCCAGCAGTTCCGACGACGGGAATGAGCAGTTCTTC. It encodes CASSSDDGNEQFF. The gene calls are TRBV6-6 and TRBJ2-1; no firm D call. CDR3 length: 13 amino acids. Germline V gives CDR1 MNHNY, CDR2 SVGAGI (reference sequence). The ends were cut back, 4 bases at V and 7 bases at J, with 11 bases in the middle.

The chain couples TRBV12-5 to TRBJ2-5; 13 bases are shared with TRBD2. Germline V gene lookup returns CDR1 LGHNT and CDR2 FRNRAP. Unmatched junction bases numbered 3, after V lost 1 base and J lost 4 bases. The CDR3 contains 16 residues. The CDR3 DNA follows: TGTGCTAGTGGTTTGGGGACTAGCGGGGGACGAGAGACCCAGTACTTC. Its translation is CASGLGTSGGRETQYF.

The V gene is TRBV15, the J gene TRBJ1-1; no reliable D call. V gave up 0 bases and J gave up 4 bases, with 15 bases separating them. Germline assignment: CDR1 LNHNV and CDR2 YYDKDF (reference sequence). This CDR3 comprises 16 residues. This CDR3 reads CATSRENTGLLTEAFF. The CDR3 region has the DNA TGTGCCACCAGCAGAGAAAATACCGGTTTACTCACTGAAGCTTTCTTT. Full variable domain (rest looked up from reference TRBV15 and TRBJ1-1): DAMVIQNPRYQVTQFGKPVTLSCSQTLNHNVMYWYQQKSSQAPKLLFHYYDKDFNNEADTPDNFQSRRPNTSFCFLDIRSPGLGDTAMYLCATSRENTGLLTEAFFGQGTRLTVV.

CDR3 residues: CASSLGSAGGSTDTQYF. The CDR3, as DNA: TGTGCCAGCAGCTTAGGTTCAGCGGGGGGTAGCACAGATACGCAGTATTTT. The chain combines TRBV7-9 with TRBJ2-3; TRBD2 matches 9 bases. The V and J ends lost 1 base and 0 bases, in that order; junction bases with no gene match: 5. Germline loops: CDR1 SEHNR, CDR2 FQNEAQ (reference sequence). The CDR3 runs 17 residues. Filled out from reference TRBV7-9 and TRBJ2-3, the complete variable domain reads DTGVSQNPRHKITKRGQNVTFRCDPISEHNRLYWYRQTLGQGPEFLTYFQNEAQLEKSRLLSDRFSAERPKGSFSTLEIQRTEQGDSAMYLCASSLGSAGGSTDTQYFGPGTRLTVL.

This chain links TRBV7-6 with TRBJ2-7; 7 bases are shared with TRBD1. The junction had 0 bases not matched to a gene; V was cut back by 0 bases and J by 4 bases. The length of the CDR3 is 13 residues. CDR1 and CDR2 (germline): SGHVS, FNYEAQ. The CDR3: CASSLAQGYEQYF. The CDR3, as DNA: TGTGCCAGCAGCTTAGCACAGGGGTACGAGCAGTACTTC.

The J gene is TRBJ2-1, the V gene TRBV6-5; 9 nucleotides match TRBD2. Germline CDR1 is MNHEY and CDR2 is SVGAGI. Trimming removed 5 bases from V and 5 bases from J; junction bases left unmatched: 7. This CDR3 has 15 amino acids. The chain's CDR3 is CASSRPSGNDNEQFF. CDR3 nucleotide sequence: TGTGCCAGCAGTCGTCCTAGCGGGAATGACAATGAGCAGTTCTTC.

The chain carries TRBV23-1 and TRBJ1-3; TRBD1 matches at 7 bases. TRBV23-1 is classed as an ORF, of uncertain function. V was clipped by 7 bases and J by 7 bases; unmatched bases: 16. The length of the CDR3 is 16 residues. The CDR3 DNA follows: TGCGCCAGCATCTTTGGACAGGTTAGCGCCCGGAACACCATATATTTT. Translating it yields CASIFGQVSARNTIYF.

The chain recombines TRBV5-4 with TRBJ2-2; 9 bases agree with TRBD2. After removal of 6 bases from V and 4 bases from J, the junction contained 1 base not matched to a gene. The length of the CDR3 is 13 residues. The germline V gene has CDR1 SGHNT and CDR2 YYREEE (reference sequence). The CDR3, as DNA: TGTGCCAGCATACTAGCGGGCACCGGGGAGCTGTTTTTT. Translating gives CASILAGTGELFF. Filled out from reference TRBV5-4 and TRBJ2-2, the complete variable domain reads ETGVTQSPTHLIKTRGQQVTLRCSSQSGHNTVSWYQQALGQGPQFIFQYYREEENGRGNFPPRFSGLQFPNYSSELNVNALELDDSALYLCASILAGTGELFFGEGSRLTVL.

The V call is TRBV12-5, the J call TRBJ2-2; 11 nucleotides agree with TRBD1. CDR1 is LGHNT, CDR2 FRNRAP, per germline. The CDR3 has 16 amino acids. Unmatched junction bases numbered 5, after V lost 6 bases and J lost 2 bases. The CDR3 sequence: CASGQGQGDNTGELFF. The CDR3 coding sequence is TGTGCTAGTGGCCAGGGACAGGGGGATAACACCGGGGAGCTGTTTTTT.

The V and J genes are TRBV28 and TRBJ2-7; D possibly corresponds to TRBD2 (6 bases). The CDR3 has 14 amino acids. Trimming removed 6 bases at V and 0 bases at J, with 12 bases between. Germline CDR1 is MDHEN and CDR2 is SYDVKM. The CDR3 protein is CASSRTGLSYEQYF. The CDR3 DNA reads TGTGCCAGCAGCCGAACGGGACTCTCCTACGAGCAGTACTTC.